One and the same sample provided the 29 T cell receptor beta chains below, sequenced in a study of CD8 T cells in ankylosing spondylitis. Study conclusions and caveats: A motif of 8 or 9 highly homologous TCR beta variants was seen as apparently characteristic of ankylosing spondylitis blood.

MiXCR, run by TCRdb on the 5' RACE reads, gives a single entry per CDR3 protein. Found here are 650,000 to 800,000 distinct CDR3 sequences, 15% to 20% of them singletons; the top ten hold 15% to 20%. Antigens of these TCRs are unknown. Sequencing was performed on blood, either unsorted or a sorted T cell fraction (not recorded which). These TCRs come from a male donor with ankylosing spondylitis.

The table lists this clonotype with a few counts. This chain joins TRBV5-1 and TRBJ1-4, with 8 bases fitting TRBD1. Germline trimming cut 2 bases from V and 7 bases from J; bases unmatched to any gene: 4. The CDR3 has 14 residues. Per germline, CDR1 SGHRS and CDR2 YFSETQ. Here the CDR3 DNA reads TGCGCCAGCAGCTTCACAGGGACAGGTGAAAAACTGTTTTTT. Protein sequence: CASSFTGTGEKLFF. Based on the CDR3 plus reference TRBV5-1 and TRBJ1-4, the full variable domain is KAGVTQTPRYLIKTRGQQVTLSCSPISGHRSVSWYQQTPGQGLQFLFEYFSETQRNKGNFPGRFSGRQFSNSRSEMNVSTLELGDSALYLCASSFTGTGEKLFFGSGTQLSVL.

The CDR3 DNA reads as TGCAGTGCTAGAGGTCCGGGGACAGTGGGAGTCCACACCTTC. Translation: CSARGPGTVGVHTF. This sequence joins TRBV20-1 and TRBJ1-2, with TRBD1 matching 7 bases. V was pared by 1 base and J by 12 bases, with 14 bases of the junction left unmatched. The CDR3 has 14 amino acids. Germline CDR1 reads DFQATT; CDR2 reads SNEGSKA (reference sequence).

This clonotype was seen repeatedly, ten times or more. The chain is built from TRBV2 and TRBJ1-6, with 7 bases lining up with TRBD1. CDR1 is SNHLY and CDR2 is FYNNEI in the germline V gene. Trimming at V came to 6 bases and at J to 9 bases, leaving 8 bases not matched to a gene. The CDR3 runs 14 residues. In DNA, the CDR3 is TGTGCCAGCAGCCGGGACAGCTATCGTTCACCCCTCCACTTT. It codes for CASSRDSYRSPLHF.

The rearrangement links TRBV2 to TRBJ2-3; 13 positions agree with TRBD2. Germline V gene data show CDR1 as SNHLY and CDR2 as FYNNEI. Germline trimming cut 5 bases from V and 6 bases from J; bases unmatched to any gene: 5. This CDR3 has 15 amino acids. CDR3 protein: CASSWTSGGGDTQYF. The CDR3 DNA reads TGTGCCAGCAGTTGGACTAGCGGGGGCGGGGATACGCAGTATTTT.

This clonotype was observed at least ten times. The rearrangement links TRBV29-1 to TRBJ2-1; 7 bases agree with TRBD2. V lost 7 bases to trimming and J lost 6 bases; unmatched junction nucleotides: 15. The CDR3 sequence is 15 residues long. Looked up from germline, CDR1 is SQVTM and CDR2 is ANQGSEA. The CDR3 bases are TGCAGCGAGGTCGCGGGGGACCAATTTGTCAATGAGCAGTTCTTC. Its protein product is CSEVAGDQFVNEQFF.

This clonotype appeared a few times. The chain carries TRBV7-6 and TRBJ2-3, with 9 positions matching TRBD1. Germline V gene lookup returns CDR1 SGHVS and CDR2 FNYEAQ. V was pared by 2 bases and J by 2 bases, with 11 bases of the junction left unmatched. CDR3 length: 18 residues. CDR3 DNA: TGTGCCAGCAGCTTACCCCCGGGACAGGGTAGAGACACAGATACGCAGTATTTT. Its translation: CASSLPPGQGRDTDTQYF. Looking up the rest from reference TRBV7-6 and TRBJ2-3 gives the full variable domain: GAGVSQSPRYKVTKRGQDVALRCDPISGHVSLYWYRQALGQGPEFLTYFNYEAQQDKSGLPNDRFSAERPEGSISTLTIQRTEQRDSAMYRCASSLPPGQGRDTDTQYFGPGTRLTVL.

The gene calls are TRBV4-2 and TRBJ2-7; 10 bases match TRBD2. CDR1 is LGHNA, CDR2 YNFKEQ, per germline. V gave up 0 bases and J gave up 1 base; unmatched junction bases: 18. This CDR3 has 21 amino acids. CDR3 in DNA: TGTGCCAGCAGCCAAGATAGGGGGCCGGGACTAGCGATTGATTTTTCCTACGAGCAGTACTTC. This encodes CASSQDRGPGLAIDFSYEQYF.

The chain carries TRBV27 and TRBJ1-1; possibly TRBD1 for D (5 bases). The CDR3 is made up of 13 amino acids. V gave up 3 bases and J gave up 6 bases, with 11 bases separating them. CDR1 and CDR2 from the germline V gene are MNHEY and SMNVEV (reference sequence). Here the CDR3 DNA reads TGTGCCAGCAGTTTCCAGGGAAGGGCTGAAGCTTTCTTT. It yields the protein CASSFQGRAEAFF.

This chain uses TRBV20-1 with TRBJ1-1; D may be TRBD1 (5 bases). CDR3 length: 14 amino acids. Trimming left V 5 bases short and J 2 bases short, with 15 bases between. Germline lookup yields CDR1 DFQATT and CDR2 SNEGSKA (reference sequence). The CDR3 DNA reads TGCAGTGCTCTTGGTGACGGACATAACACTGAAGCTTTCTTT. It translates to CSALGDGHNTEAFF.

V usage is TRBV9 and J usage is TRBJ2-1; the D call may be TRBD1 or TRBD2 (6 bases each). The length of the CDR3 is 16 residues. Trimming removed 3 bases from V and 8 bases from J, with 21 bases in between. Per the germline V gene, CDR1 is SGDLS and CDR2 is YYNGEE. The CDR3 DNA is TGTGCCAGCAGCGCGAGTAACGGGGGCTCCTCGGATGAGCAGTTCTTC. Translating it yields CASSASNGGSSDEQFF. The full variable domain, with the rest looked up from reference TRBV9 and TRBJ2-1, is DSGVTQTPKHLITATGQRVTLRCSPRSGDLSVYWYQQSLDQGLQFLIQYYNGEERAKGNILERFSAQQFPDLHSELNLSSLELGDSALYFCASSASNGGSSDEQFFGPGTRLTVL.

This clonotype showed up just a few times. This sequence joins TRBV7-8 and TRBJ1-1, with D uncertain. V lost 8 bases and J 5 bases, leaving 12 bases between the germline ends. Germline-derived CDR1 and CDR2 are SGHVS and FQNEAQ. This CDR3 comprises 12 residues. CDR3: CASVGRGTEAFF. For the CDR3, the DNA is TGTGCCAGCGTGGGTCGAGGGACTGAAGCTTTCTTT.

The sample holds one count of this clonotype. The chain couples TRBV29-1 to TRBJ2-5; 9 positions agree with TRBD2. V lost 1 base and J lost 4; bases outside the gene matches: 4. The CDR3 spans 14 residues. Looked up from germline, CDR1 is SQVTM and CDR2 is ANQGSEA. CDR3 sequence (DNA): TGCAGCGTTGAAGGCCTAGCGGGAATAGAGACCCAGTACTTC. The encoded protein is CSVEGLAGIETQYF.

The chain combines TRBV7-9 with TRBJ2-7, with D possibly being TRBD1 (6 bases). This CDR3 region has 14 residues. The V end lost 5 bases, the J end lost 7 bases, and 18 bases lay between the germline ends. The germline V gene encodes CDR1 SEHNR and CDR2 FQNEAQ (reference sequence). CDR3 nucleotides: TGTGCCAGCAGCCACCGGGACAAGACACGAGAGCAGTACTTC. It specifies CASSHRDKTREQYF.

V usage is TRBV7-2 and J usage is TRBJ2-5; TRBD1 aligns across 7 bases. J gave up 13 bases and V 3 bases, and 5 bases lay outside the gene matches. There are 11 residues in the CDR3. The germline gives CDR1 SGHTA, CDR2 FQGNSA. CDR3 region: CASSFDRVPYF. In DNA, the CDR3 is TGTGCCAGCAGCTTCGACAGGGTTCCGTACTTC. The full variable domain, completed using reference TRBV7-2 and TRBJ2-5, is GAGVSQSPSNKVTEKGKDVELRCDPISGHTALYWYRQSLGQGLEFLIYFQGNSAPDKSGLPSDRFSAERTGGSVSTLTIQRTQQEDSAVYLCASSFDRVPYFGPGTRLLVL.

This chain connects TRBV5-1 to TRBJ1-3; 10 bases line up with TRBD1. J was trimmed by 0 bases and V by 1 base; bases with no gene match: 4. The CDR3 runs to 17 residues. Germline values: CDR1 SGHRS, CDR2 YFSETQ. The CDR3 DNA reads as TGCGCCAGCAGCTTGTCCGGGACAGGGGACTCTGGAAACACCATATATTTT. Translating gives CASSLSGTGDSGNTIYF.

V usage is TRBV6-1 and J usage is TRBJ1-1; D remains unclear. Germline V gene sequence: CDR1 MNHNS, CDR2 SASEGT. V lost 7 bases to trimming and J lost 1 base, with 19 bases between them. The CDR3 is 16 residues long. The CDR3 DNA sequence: TGTGCCAGCAACCAAGACGGACGCCTGCGGAACACTGAAGCTTTCTTT. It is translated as CASNQDGRLRNTEAFF.

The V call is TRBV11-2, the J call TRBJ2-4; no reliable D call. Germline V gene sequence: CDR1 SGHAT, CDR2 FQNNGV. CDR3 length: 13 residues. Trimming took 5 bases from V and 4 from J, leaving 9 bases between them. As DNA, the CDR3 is TGTGCCAGCAGCCGTGACGGAAAAAACATTCAGTACTTC. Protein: CASSRDGKNIQYF.

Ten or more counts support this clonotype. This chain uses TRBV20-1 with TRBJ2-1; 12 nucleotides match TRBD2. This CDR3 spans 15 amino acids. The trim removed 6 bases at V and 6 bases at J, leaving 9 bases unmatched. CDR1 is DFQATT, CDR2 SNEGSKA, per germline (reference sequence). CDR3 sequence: CSATGLAGMGNEQFF. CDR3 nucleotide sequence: TGCAGTGCCACAGGACTAGCGGGAATGGGCAATGAGCAGTTCTTC.

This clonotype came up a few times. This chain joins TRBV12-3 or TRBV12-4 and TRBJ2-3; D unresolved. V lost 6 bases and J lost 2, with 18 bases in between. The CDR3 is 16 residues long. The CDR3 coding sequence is TGTGCCAGCAGCCAACCGGGCGGCAGATACACAGATACGCAGTATTTT. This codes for CASSQPGGRYTDTQYF.

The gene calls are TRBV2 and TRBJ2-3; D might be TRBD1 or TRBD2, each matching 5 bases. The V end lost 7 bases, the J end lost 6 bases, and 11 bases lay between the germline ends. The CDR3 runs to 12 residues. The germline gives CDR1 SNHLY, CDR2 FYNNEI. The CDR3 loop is CASTGPSDTQYF. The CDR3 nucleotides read TGTGCCAGCACGGGACCATCCGATACGCAGTATTTT.

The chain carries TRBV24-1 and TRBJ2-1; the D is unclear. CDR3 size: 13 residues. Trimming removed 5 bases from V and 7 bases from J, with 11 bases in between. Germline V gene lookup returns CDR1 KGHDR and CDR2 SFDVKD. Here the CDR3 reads CATSVRLGNEQFF. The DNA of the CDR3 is TGTGCCACCAGTGTGAGGCTGGGGAATGAGCAGTTCTTC.

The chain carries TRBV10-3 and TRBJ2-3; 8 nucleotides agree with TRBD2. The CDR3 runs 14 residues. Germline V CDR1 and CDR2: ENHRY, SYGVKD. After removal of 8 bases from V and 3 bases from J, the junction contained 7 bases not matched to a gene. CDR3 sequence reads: CAIGSGGLTDTQYF. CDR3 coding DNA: TGTGCCATCGGAAGCGGGGGCCTTACAGATACGCAGTATTTT.

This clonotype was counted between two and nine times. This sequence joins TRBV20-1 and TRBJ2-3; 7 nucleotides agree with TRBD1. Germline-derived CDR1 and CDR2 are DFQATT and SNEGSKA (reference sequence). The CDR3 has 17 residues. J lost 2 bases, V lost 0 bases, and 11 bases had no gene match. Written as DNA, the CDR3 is TGCAGTGCTAGAGAGTGGGACAGTCAAGTTAACACAGATACGCAGTATTTT. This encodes CSAREWDSQVNTDTQYF.

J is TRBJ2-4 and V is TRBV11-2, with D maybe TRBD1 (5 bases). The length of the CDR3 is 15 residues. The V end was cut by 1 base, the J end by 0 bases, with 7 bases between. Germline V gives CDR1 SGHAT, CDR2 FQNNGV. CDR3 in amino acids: CASSLADRAKNIQYF. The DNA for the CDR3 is TGTGCCAGCAGCTTAGCCGACAGAGCCAAAAACATTCAGTACTTC. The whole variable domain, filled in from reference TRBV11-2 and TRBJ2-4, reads EAGVAQSPRYKIIEKRQSVAFWCNPISGHATLYWYQQILGQGPKLLIQFQNNGVVDDSQLPKDRFSAERLKGVDSTLKIQPAKLEDSAVYLCASSLADRAKNIQYFGAGTRLSVL.

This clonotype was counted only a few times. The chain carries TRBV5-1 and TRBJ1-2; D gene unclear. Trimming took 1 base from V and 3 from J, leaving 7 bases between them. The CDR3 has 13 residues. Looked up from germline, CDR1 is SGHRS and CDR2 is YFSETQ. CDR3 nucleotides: TGCGCCAGCAGCTTGCTGGGCGACTATGGCTACACCTTC. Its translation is CASSLLGDYGYTF.

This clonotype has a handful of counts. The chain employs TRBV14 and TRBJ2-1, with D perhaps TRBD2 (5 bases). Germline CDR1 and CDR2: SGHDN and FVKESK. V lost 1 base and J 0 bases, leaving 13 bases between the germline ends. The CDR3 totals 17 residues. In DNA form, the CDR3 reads TGTGCCAGCAGCCAAGGTGGTAGCGCCTACTCCTACAATGAGCAGTTCTTC. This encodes CASSQGGSAYSYNEQFF.

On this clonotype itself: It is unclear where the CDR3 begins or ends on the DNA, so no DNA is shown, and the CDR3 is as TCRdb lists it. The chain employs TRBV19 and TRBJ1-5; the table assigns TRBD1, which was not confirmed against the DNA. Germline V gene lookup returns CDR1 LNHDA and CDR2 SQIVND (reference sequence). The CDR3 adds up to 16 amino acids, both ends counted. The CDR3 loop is CASTSGQGYSNQPQHF.

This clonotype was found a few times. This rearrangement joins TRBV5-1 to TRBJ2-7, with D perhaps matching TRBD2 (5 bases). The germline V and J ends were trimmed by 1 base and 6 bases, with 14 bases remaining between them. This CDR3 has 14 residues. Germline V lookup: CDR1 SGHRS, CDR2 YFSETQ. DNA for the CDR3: TGCGCCAGCAGCTTGCTGGGGAATGAGGGCGAGCAGTACTTC. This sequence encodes CASSLLGNEGEQYF.

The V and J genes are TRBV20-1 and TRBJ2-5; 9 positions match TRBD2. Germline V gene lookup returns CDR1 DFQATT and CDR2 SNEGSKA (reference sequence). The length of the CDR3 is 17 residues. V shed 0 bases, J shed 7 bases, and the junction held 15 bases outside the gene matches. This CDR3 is CSARDKKTSGLLGTQYF. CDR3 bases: TGCAGTGCTAGAGATAAGAAGACTAGCGGACTCCTAGGGACCCAGTACTTC.